The clone carrying this T cell receptor beta chain was counted between two and nine times. TCRdb passed the reads through MiXCR, listing each CDR3 protein once. The table lists a few hundred thousand distinct CDR3 sequences, approximately 22% of them singletons, with over 15% in the top ten. This specimen belongs to a study of T cell repertoires in cytomegalovirus infection. Trimming removed 6 bases from V and 2 bases from J; junction bases left unmatched: 6. The germline V gene encodes CDR1 DFQATT and CDR2 SNEGSKA (reference sequence). The CDR3 runs 16 residues. The chain recombines TRBV20-1 with TRBJ2-3, with 15 bases fitting TRBD2. This TCR was sampled from a human donor in good health (CMV status not recorded). Some clones in this sample may be carry-over from other donors' samples. The sample consisted of CD8+ T cells from PBMCs. Here the CDR3 reads CSAPGTSGGPTDTQYF. CDR3 coding DNA: TGCAGTGCCCCGGGGACTAGCGGGGGGCCCACAGATACGCAGTATTTT.